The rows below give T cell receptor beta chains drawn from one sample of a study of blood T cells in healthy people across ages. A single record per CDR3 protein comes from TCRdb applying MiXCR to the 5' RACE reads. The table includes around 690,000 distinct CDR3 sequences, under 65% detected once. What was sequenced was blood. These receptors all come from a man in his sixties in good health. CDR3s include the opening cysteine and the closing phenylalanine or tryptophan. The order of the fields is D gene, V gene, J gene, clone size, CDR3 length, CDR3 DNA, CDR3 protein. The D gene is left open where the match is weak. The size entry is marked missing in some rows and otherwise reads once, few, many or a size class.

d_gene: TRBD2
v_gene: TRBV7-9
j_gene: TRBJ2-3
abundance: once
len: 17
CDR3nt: TGTGCCAGCAGCTTAGATGCAGCGGGGGTCAGTACAGATACGCAGTATTTT
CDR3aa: CASSLDAAGVSTDTQYF

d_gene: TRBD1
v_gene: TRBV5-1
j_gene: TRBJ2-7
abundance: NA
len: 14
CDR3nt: TGCGCCAGCAGCGAAGGACAGGGCCCTGGCGAGCAGTACTTC
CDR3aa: CASSEGQGPGEQYF

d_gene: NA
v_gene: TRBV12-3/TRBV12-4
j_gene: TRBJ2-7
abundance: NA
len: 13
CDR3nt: TGTGCCAGCTCATGGGGGAGGCTTAGCGAGCAGTACTTC
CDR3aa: CASSWGRLSEQYF

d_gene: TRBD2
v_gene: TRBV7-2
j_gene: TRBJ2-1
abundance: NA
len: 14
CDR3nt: TGTGCCGGGGGAGGGAATTTCTCTACGGGTGAGCAGTTCTTC
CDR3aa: CAGGGNFSTGEQFF

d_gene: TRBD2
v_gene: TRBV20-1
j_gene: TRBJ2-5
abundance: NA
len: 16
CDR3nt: TGCAGTGCTAGAGATTCGGGGGGGGGCGGGAAAGAGACCCAGTACTTC
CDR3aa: CSARDSGGGGKETQYF

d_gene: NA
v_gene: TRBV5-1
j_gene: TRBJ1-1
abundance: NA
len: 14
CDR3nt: TGCGCCAGCAGGTCAGGACAGCCCAACACTGAAGCTTTCTTT
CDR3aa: CASRSGQPNTEAFF

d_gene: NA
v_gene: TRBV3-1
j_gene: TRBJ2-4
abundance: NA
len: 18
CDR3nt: TGTGCCAGCAGCCAACCTCAGGGCCACGCCCAGGGTAAAAACATTCAGTACTTC
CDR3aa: CASSQPQGHAQGKNIQYF

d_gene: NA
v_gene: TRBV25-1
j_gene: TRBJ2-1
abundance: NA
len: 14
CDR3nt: TGTGCCAGCGCTGAGCCTTTAGCGACTAACGAGCAGTTCTTC
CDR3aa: CASAEPLATNEQFF

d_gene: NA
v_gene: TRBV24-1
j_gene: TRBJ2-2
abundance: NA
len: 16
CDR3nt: TGTGCCACCAGTGATACCGGGACAAGGAACACCGGGGAGCTGTTTTTT
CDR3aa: CATSDTGTRNTGELFF

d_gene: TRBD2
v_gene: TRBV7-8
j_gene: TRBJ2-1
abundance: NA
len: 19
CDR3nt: TGTGCCAGCAGCTTAGTAGCAGCGGGGGGGCCTCGGTCCTACAATGAGCAGTTCTTC
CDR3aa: CASSLVAAGGPRSYNEQFF

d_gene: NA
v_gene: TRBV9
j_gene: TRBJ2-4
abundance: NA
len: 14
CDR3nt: TGTGCCAGCAGCGCGGACTACTTAACTCACATTCAGTACTTC
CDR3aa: CASSADYLTHIQYF

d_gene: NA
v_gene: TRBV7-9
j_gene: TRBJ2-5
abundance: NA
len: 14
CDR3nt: TGTGCCAGCAGCCCTACGACAGCATCAGAGACCCAGTACTTC
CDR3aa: CASSPTTASETQYF

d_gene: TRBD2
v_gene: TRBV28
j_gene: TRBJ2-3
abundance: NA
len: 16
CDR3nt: TGTGCCAGCAGCCAAGAGACTAGCGTTGTGACAGATACGCAGTATTTT
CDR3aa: CASSQETSVVTDTQYF

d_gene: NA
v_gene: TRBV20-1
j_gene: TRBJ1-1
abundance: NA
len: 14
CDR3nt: TGCAGTGCCCAATCGGCAGGGAGGAACACTGAAGCTTTCTTT
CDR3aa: CSAQSAGRNTEAFF

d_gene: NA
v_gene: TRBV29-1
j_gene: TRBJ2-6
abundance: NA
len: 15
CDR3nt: TGCAGCGTAGGAGGGTGGGGCTCTGGGGCCAACGTCCTGACTTTC
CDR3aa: CSVGGWGSGANVLTF

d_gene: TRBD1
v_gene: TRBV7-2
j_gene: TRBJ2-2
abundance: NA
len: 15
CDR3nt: TGTGCCAGCAGCTTTAACAGGGGGCTCACCGGGGAGCTGTTTTTT
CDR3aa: CASSFNRGLTGELFF

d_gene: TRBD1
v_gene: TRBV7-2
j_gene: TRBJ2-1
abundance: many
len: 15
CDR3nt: TGTGCCAGCAGCTTAGTGGGGACAGACTACAATGAGCAGTTCTTC
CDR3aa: CASSLVGTDYNEQFF

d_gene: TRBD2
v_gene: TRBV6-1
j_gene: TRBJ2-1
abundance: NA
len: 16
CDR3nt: TGTGCCAGCAGTGAAGCGGGGACTAGTGGGCGCAATGAGCAGTTCTTC
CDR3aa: CASSEAGTSGRNEQFF

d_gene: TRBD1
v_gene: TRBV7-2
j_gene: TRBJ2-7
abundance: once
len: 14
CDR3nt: TGTGCCAGCAGCCCGAGGACAGGCCGCCGGGAGCAGTACTTC
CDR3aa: CASSPRTGRREQYF

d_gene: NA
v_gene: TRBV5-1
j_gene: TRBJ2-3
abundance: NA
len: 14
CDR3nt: TGCGCCAGCAGCCTGGCCAGGGCCACAGATACGCAGTATTTT
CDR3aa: CASSLARATDTQYF

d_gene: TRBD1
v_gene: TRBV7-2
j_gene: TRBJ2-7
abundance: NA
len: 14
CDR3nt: TGTGTCAGCAGTCGGGACAGGGGGACCTACGAGCAGTACTTC
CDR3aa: CVSSRDRGTYEQYF

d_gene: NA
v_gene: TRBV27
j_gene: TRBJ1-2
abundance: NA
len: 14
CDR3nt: TGTGCCAGCAGTTTACGGGGCGGGAACTATGGCTACACCTTC
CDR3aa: CASSLRGGNYGYTF

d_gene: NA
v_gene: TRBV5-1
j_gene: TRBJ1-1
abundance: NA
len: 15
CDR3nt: TGCGCCAGCAGCTTGGAAGGTTGGGGGAACACTGAAGCTTTCTTT
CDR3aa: CASSLEGWGNTEAFF

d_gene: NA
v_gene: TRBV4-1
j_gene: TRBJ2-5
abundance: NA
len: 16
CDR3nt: TGCGCCAGCAGCCAACGGGACTCAGGGGGGCGGGAGACCCAGTACTTC
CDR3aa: CASSQRDSGGRETQYF

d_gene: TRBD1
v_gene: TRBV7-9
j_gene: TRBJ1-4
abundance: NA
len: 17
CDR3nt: TGTGCCAGCAGCACAGGACAGGGTTATGCAACTAATGAAAAACTGTTTTTT
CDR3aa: CASSTGQGYATNEKLFF

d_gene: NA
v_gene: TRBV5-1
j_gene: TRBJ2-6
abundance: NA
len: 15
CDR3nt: TGCGCCAGCACGGACGGGGCTGGCGGGGCCAACGTCCTGACTTTC
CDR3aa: CASTDGAGGANVLTF

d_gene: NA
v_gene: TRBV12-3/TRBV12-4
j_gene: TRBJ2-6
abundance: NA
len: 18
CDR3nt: TGTGCCAGCAGGCCCGGTCCCGCAGGAGTCTCTGGGGCCAACGTCCTGACTTTC
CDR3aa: CASRPGPAGVSGANVLTF

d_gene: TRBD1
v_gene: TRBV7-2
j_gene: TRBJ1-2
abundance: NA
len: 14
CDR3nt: TGTGCCAGCAGCTTAGCGACAGGGAGGAATGGCTACACCTTC
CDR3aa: CASSLATGRNGYTF

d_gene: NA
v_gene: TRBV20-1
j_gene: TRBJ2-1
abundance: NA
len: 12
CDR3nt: TGCAGTGCCGAACGGGGGGCCGATGAGCAGTTCTTC
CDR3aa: CSAERGADEQFF

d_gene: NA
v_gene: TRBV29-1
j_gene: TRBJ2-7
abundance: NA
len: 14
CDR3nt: TGCAGCGTTTCTACATGTTCGAGCTCCTACGAGCAGTACTTC
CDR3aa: CSVSTCSSSYEQYF

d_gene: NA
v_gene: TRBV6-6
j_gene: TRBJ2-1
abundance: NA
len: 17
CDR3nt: TGTGCCAGCAGTTACGATCGGTGGGGGAAAACCTACAATGAGCAGTTCTTC
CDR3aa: CASSYDRWGKTYNEQFF

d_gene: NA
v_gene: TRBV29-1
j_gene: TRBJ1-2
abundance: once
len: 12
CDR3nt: TGCAGCGTTGAAACACGATTCTATGGCTACACCTTC
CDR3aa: CSVETRFYGYTF

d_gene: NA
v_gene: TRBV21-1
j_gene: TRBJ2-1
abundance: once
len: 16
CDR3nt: TGTGCCAGCAGCATCCCTCCTTGGACACATGTCAATGAGCAGTTCTTC
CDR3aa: CASSIPPWTHVNEQFF

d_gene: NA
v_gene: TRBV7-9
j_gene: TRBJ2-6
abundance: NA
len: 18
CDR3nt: TGTGCCAGCAGCTTACTCGGGCCGGCGGGCTCTGGGGCCAACGTCCTGACTTTC
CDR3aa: CASSLLGPAGSGANVLTF

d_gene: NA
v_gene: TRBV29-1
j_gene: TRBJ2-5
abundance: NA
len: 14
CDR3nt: TGCAGCGTTGAAGGGGGAGGGCAGGGGATCGGGTCGTACTTC
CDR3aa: CSVEGGGQGIGSYF

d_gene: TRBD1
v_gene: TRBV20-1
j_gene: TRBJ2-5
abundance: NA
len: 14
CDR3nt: TGCAGTGCTAGACTTGGAACAGGGGGAAATGAGCAGTACTTC
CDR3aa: CSARLGTGGNEQYF

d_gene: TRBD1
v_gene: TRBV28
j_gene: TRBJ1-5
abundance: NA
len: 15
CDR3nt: TGTGCCAGCAGTCCCGAGACAGGGCTGGGTCAGCCCCAGCATTTT
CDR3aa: CASSPETGLGQPQHF

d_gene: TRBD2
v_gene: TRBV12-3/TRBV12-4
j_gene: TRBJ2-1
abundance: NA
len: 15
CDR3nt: TGTGCCAGCAGCCGGAGCGGGAGTTTCGTAAATGAGCAGTTCTTC
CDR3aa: CASSRSGSFVNEQFF

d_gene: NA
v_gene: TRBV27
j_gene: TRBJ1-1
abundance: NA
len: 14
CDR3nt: TGTGCCAGCAGTGGGTCGACACCTAACACTGAAGCTTTCTTT
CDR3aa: CASSGSTPNTEAFF

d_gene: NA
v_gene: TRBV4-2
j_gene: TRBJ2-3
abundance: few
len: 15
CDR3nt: TGTGCCAGCAGCTCCCTGGACACCTCTGGGGATACGCAGTATTTT
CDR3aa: CASSSLDTSGDTQYF

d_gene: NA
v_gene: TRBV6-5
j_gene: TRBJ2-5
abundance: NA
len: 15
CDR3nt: TGTGCCAGCAGTTCCCCGGGACAAATCCAAGAGACCCAGTACTTC
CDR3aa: CASSSPGQIQETQYF

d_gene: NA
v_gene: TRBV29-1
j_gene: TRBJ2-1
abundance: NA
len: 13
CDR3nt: TGCAGCGTTGAAGTAACAGCAAACGATGAGCAGTTCTTC
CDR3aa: CSVEVTANDEQFF

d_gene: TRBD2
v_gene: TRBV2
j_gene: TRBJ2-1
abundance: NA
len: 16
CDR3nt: TGTGCCAGCAGTGAACCGAATAGCGGGGGGGCCCGGGAGCAGTTCTTC
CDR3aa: CASSEPNSGGAREQFF

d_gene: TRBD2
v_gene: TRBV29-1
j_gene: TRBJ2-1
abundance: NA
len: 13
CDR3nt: TGCAGCGTTGAAACTAGCGGGGGAGATACGCAGTTCTTC
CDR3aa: CSVETSGGDTQFF

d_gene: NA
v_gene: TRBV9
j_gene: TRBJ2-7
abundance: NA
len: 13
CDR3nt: TGTGCCAGCAGCGTAGCGCCTAACTACGAGCAGTACTTC
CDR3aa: CASSVAPNYEQYF